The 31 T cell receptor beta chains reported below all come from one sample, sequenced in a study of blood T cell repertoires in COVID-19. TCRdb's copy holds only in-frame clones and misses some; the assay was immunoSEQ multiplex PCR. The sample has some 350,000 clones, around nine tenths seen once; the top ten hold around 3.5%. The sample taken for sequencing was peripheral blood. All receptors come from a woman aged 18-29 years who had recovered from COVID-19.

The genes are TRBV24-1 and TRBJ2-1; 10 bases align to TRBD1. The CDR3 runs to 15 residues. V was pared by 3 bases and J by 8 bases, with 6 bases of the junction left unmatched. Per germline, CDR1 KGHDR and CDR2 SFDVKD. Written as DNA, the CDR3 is TGTGCCACCAGTGATGCGGACAGGGGGAGGGATGAGCAGTTCTTC. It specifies CATSDADRGRDEQFF.

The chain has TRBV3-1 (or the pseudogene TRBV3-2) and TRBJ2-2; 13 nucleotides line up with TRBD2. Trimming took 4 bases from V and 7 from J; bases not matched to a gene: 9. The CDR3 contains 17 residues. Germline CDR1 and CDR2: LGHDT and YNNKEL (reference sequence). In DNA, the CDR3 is TGTGCCAGCAGCCGCGGCGGGACTAGCGGGACGGGCGGGGAGCTGTTTTTT. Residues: CASSRGGTSGTGGELFF.

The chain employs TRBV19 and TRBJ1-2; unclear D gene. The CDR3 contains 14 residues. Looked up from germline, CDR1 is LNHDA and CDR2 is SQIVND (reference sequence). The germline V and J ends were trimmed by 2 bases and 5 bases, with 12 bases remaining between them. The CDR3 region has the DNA TGTGCCAGTAGTATAAGGGCGGGTGTATATGGCTACACCTTC. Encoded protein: CASSIRAGVYGYTF. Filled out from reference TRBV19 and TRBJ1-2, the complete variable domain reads DGGITQSPKYLFRKEGQNVTLSCEQNLNHDAMYWYRQDPGQGLRLIYYSQIVNDFQKGDIAEGYSVSREKKESFPLTVTSAQKNPTAFYLCASSIRAGVYGYTFGSGTRLTVV.

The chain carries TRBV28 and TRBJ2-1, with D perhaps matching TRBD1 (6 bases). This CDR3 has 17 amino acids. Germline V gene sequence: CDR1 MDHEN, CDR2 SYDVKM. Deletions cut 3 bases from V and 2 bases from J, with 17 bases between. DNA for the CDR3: TGTGCCAGCAGTTTGTCTCGAGGGGGTCGCGCCTACAATGAGCAGTTCTTC. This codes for CASSLSRGGRAYNEQFF.

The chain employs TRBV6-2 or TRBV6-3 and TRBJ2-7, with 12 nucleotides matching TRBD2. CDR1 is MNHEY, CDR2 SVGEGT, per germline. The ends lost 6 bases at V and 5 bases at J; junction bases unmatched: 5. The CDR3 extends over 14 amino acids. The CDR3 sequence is CASRPSGRVDEQYV. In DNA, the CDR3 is TGTGCCAGCAGACCTAGCGGGAGGGTAGACGAGCAGTACGTC.

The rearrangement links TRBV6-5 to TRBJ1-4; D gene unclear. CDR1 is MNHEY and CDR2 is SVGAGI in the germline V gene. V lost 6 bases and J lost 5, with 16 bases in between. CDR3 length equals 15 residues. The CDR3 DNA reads TGTGCCAGCAGGGGCGGACTTCTACAAAATGAAAAACTGTTTTTT. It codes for CASRGGLLQNEKLFF.

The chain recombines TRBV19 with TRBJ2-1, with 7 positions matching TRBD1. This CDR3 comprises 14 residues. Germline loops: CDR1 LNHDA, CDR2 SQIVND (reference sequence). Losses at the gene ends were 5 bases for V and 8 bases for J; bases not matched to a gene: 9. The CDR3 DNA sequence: TGTGCCAGTAGTGAGGGGACAGCTCAGGATGAGCAGTTCTTC. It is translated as CASSEGTAQDEQFF.

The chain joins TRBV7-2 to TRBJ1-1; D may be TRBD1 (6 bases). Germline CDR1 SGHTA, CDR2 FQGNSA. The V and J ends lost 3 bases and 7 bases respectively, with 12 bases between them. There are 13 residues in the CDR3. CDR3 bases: TGTGCCAGCAGCTTTGACAGGACCCTTGAAGCTTTCTTT. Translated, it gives CASSFDRTLEAFF.

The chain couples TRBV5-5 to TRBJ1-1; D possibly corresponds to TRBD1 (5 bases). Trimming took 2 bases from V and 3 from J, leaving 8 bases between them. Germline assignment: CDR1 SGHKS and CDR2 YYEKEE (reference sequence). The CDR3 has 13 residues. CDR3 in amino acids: CASSFLGHTEAFF. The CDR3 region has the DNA TGTGCCAGCAGCTTCTTGGGGCACACTGAAGCTTTCTTT.

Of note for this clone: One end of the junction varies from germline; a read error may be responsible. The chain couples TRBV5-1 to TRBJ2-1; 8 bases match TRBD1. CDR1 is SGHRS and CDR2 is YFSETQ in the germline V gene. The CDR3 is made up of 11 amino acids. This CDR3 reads CASSPGDRRVF. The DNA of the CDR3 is TGCGCCAGCAGCCCTGGGGACAGGCGGGTCTTC.

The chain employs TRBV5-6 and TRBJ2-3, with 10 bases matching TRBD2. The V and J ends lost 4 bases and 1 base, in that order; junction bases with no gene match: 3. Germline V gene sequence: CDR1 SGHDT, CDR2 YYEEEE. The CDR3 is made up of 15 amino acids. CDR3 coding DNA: TGTGCCAGCAGCATCCTAGCGGGGGGCACAGATACGCAGTATTTT. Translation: CASSILAGGTDTQYF.

CDR3 bases: TGTGCCTGGACCCTAACCTGGAGTTGGCGGCTTGCGACGGATAACACTGAAGCTTTCTTT. Its protein product is CAWTLTWSWRLATDNTEAFF. The chain joins TRBV30 to TRBJ1-1; the D is unclear. CDR1 and CDR2 from the germline V gene are GTSNPN and SVGIG (reference sequence). This CDR3 region has 20 residues. The V end lost 4 bases, the J end lost 2 bases, and 32 bases lay between the germline ends. Based on the CDR3 plus reference TRBV30 and TRBJ1-1, the full variable domain is SQTIHQWPATLVQPVGSPLSLECTVEGTSNPNLYWYRQAAGRGLQLLFYSVGIGQISSEVPQNLSASRPQDRQFILSSKKLLLSDSGFYLCAWTLTWSWRLATDNTEAFFGQGTRLTVV.

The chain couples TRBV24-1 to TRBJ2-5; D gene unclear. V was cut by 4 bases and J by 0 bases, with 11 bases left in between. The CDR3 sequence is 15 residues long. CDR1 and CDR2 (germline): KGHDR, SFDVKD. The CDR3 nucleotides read TGTGCCACCAGTGACCCCGCGGATTACCAAGAGACCCAGTACTTC. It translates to CATSDPADYQETQYF.

The CDR3 protein is CASTRGLADTGELFF. Here the CDR3 DNA reads TGTGCCAGCACGCGGGGACTAGCGGACACCGGGGAGCTGTTTTTT. The chain employs TRBV9 and TRBJ2-2, with 11 bases that match TRBD2. This CDR3 has 15 residues. V shed 6 bases and J 3 bases; nucleotides not matched to a gene: 4. The germline CDR1 and CDR2 sequences are SGDLS and YYNGEE.

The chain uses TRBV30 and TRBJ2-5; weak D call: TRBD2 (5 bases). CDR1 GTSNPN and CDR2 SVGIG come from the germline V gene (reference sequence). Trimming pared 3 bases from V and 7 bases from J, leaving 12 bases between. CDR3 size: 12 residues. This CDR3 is CAWSAPGGTQYF. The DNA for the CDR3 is TGTGCCTGGAGCGCGCCCGGAGGGACCCAGTACTTC.

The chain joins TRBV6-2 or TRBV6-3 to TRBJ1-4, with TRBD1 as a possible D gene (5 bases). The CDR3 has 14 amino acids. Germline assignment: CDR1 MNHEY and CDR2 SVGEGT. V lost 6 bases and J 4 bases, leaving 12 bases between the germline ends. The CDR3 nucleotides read TGTGCCAGCAGCCGGGGGGGATATAATGAAAAACTGTTTTTT. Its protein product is CASSRGGYNEKLFF.

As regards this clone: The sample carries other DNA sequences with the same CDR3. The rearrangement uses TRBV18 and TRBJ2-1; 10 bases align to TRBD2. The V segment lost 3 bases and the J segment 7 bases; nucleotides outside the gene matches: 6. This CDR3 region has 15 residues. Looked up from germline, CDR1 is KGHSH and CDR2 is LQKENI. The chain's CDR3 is CASSPPAGGPNEQFF. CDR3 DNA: TGTGCCAGCTCACCGCCAGCGGGAGGGCCAAATGAGCAGTTCTTC.

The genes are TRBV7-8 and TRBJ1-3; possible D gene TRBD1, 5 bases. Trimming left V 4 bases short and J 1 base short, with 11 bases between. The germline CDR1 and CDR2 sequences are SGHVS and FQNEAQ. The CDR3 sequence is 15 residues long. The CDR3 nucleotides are TGTGCCAGCAGCTCTCAGGGATTATCTGGAAACACCATATATTTT. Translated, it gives CASSSQGLSGNTIYF.

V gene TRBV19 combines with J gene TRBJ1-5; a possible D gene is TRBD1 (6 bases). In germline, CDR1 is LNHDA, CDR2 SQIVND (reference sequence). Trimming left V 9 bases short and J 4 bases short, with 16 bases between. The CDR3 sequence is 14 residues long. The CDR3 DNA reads TGTGCCAGCCTCAACAGGGTAGGGAATCAGCCCCAGCATTTT. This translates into CASLNRVGNQPQHF.

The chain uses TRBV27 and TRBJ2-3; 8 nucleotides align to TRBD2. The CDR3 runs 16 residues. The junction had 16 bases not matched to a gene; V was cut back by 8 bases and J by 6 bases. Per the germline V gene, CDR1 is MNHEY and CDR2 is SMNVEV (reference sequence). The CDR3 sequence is CASRRGDYLVRDTQYF. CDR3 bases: TGTGCCAGCCGGCGGGGGGACTACCTTGTGAGGGATACGCAGTATTTT.

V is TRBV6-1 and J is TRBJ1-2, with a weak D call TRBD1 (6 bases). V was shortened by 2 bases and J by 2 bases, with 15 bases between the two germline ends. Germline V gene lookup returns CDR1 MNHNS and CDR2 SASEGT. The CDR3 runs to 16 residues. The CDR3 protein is CASSESQGFSNYGYTF. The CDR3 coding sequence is TGTGCCAGCAGTGAATCGCAGGGGTTTTCAAACTATGGCTACACCTTC.

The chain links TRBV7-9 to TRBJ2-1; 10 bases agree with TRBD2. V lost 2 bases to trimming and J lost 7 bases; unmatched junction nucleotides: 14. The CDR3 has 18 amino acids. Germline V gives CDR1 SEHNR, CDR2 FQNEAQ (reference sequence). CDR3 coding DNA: TGTGCCAGCAGCTTAACGAAAGGTCGGCTAGCGGGAGTAAATGAGCAGTTCTTC. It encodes CASSLTKGRLAGVNEQFF.

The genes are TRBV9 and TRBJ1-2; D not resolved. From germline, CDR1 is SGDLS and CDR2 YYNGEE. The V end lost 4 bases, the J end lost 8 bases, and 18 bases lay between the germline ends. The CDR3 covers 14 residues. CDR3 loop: CASSTTPGLGGYTF. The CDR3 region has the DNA TGTGCCAGCAGCACAACTCCGGGATTGGGCGGCTACACCTTC.

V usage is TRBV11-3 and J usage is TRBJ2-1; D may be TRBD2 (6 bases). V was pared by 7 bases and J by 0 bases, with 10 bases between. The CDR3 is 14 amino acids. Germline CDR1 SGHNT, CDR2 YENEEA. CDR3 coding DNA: TGTGCCAGCACCGTAGCGGACTCCTACAATGAGCAGTTCTTC. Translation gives CASTVADSYNEQFF.

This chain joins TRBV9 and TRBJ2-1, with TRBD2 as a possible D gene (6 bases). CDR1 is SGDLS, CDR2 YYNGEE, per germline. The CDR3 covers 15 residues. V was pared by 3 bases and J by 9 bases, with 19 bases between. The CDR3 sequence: CASSAGGLVESEQFF. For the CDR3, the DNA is TGTGCCAGCAGCGCAGGAGGGCTAGTAGAAAGTGAGCAGTTCTTC.

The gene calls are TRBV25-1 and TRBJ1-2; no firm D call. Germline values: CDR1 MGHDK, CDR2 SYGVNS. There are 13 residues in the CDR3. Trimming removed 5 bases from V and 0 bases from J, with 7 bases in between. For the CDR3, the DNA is TGTGCCAGCAGTCCAGTTACTAACTATGGCTACACCTTC. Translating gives CASSPVTNYGYTF.

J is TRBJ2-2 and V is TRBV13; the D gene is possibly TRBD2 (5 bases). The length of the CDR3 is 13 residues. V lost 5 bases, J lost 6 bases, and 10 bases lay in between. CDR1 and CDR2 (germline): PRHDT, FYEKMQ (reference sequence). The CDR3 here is CASSRGLSGELFF. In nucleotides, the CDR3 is TGTGCCAGCAGCCGTGGACTTTCCGGGGAGCTGTTTTTT.

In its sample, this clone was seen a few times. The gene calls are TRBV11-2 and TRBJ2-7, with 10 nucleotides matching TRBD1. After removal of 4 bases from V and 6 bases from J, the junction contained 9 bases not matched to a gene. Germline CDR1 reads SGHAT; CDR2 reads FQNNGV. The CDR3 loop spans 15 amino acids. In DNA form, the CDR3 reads TGTGCCAGCAGCTCCCCGGGACAGGGGTTTTCCGAGCAGTACGTC. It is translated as CASSSPGQGFSEQYV.

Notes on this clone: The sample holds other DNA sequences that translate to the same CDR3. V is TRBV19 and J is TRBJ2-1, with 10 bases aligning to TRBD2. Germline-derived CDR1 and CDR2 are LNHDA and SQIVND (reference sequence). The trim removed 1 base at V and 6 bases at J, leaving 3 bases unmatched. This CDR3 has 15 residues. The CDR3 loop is CASSIGTSGSNEQFF. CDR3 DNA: TGTGCCAGTAGTATAGGGACTAGCGGTTCCAATGAGCAGTTCTTC.

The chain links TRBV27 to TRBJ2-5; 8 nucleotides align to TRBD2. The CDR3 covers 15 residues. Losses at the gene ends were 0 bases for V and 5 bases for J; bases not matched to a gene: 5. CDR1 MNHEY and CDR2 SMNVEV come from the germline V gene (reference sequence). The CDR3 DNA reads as TGTGCCAGCAGTTTATCCGGGGGGGGAGGGGAGACCCAGTACTTC. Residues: CASSLSGGGGETQYF.

The CDR3 loop reads CASSPGAGAGYTF. CDR3 DNA sequence: TGTGCCAGCAGCCCAGGGGCAGGTGCAGGCTACACCTTC. V usage is TRBV7-2 and J usage is TRBJ1-2, with a weak D call TRBD1 (6 bases). The CDR3 consists of 13 residues. The V end lost 5 bases, the J end lost 8 bases, and 15 bases lay between the germline ends. Per germline, CDR1 SGHTA and CDR2 FQGNSA.